This TCR beta chain stems from a study of T cell responses to AZD1222 COVID-19 vaccine. In the case of this clone: As yet, its antigen is unknown.

Profiled with immunoSEQ multiplex PCR; TCRdb holds only in-frame clones, not every one. The sample shows 120,000 or so clones, 80% to 95% of them seen only once. V gave up 0 bases and J gave up 2 bases, with 5 bases separating them. Germline lookup yields CDR1 LGHNA and CDR2 YNFKEQ. The CDR3 totals 14 residues. Study results and limitations: Mostly white British, mostly female donors; authors suggested clonal diversity may be underestimated.

The V call is TRBV4-2, the J call TRBJ2-4; no clear D gene. The sample consisted of peripheral blood, taken on day 0 of AZD1222 vaccination. The sequence was obtained from an adult in good health. The CDR3 is CASSQELTKNIQYF. The CDR3 DNA reads as TGTGCCAGCAGCCAAGAGTTAACCAAAAACATTCAGTACTTC.